The source of this TCR beta chain is a study of T cell responses to AZD1222 COVID-19 vaccine. Study-level background: Pooling was applied to second doses at about 4 or about 12 weeks.

Trimming took 10 bases from V and 15 from J, leaving 25 bases between them. The CDR3 totals 13 residues. CDR1 and CDR2 (germline): ENHRY, SYGVKD. Concerning this clone: The antigen is unknown.

Study-level findings and limits: AZD1222 recipients seropositive at baseline numbered only six.

Repertoires were generated with immunoSEQ multiplex PCR, while TCRdb's copy carries only in-frame clones and drops some. Of more than 95,000 clones listed, about 92% are singletons. The source is an adult in good health. This chain connects TRBV10-3 to TRBJ1-3; D may be TRBD1 (6 bases). The sample in question was peripheral blood, obtained on day 0 of AZD1222 vaccination. As DNA, the CDR3 is TGTGCCACCTTCTCCGGGACAACTCCCGGGAAATATTTT. The encoded protein is CATFSGTTPGKYF.